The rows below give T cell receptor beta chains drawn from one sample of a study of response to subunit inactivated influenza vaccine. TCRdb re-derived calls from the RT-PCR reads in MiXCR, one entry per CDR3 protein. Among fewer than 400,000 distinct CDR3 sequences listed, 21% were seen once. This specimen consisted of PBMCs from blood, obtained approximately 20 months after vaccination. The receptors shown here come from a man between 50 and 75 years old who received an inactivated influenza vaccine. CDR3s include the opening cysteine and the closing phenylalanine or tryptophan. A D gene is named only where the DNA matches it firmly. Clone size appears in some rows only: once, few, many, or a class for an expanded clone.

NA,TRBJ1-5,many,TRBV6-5,TGTGCCAGCAGCCGAGGACAGCCGGCCCAGCCCCAGCATTTT,CASSRGQPAQPQHF
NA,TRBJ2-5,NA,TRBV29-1,TGCAGCGTTGAAGAACCTCGGGAGACCCAGTACTTC,CSVEEPRETQYF
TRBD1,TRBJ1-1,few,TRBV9,TGTGCCAGCAGCGCCACGGGACAGGGGGACACTGAAGCTTTCTTT,CASSATGQGDTEAFF
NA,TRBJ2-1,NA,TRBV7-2,TGTGCCAGCAGCTTTCTGCAAACCTACAATGAGCAGTTCTTC,CASSFLQTYNEQFF
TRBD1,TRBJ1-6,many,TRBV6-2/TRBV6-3,TGTGCCAGCACTACCCTACCCGGGACAGAAAATTCACCCCTCCACTTT,CASTTLPGTENSPLHF
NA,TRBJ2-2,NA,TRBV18,TGTGCCAGCTCAGCCCGGGTTGACGCCGGGGAGCTGTTTTTT,CASSARVDAGELFF
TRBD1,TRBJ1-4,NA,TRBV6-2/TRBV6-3,TGTGCCAGCAGTCCAAGCTTCGACAGGGAGGCGATAGAAACTAATGAAAAACTGTTTTTT,CASSPSFDREAIETNEKLFF
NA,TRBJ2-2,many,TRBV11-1,TGTGCCAGCAGCAAACTAGGAAGGGCCACCGGGGAGCTGTTTTTT,CASSKLGRATGELFF
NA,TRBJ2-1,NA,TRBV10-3,TGTGCCATCAGTGTCAGGTTCAGGGGGAGGGCCTACAATGAGCAGTTCTTC,CAISVRFRGRAYNEQFF
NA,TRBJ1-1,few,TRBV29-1,TGCAGCGTTCGGTCAGGGGCACATACTGAAGCTTTCTTT,CSVRSGAHTEAFF
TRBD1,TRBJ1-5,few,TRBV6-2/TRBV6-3,TGTGCCAGCAGCACGACAGGGGGCTGGCAGCCCCAGCATTTT,CASSTTGGWQPQHF
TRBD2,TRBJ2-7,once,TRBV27,TGTGCCAGCAGTTTATTAGGGACTAGCGGCTACGAGCAGTACTTC,CASSLLGTSGYEQYF
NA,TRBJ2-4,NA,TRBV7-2,TGTGCCAGCAGCTTTCTTTTGGGCAGTCAGGCCAAAAACATTCAGTACTTC,CASSFLLGSQAKNIQYF
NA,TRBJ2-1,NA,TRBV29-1,TGCAGCGTTGTTGACAGGAGCTCCTACAATGAGCAGTTCTTC,CSVVDRSSYNEQFF
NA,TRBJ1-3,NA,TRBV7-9,TGTGCCAGCAGCTTAGGGACAAGAAGCTCTGGAAACACCATATATTTT,CASSLGTRSSGNTIYF
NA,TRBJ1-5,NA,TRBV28,TGTGCCAGCCAAGGGTCAGGTATAATTATGAGCAATCAGCCCCAGCATTTT,CASQGSGIIMSNQPQHF
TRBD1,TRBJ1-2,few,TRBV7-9,TGTGCCAGCAGCTTGATTCGGGGACAGGTAGACTATGGCTACACCTTC,CASSLIRGQVDYGYTF
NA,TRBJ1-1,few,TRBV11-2,TGTGCCAGCAGCTTAGCTGGGGTAGCCACTGAAGCTTTCTTT,CASSLAGVATEAFF
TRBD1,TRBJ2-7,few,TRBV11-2,TGTGCCAGCAGCCCAAGTACCGGGACAGTCAACGAGCAGTACTTC,CASSPSTGTVNEQYF
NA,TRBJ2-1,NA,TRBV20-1,TGCAGTGTTCCCCGGGGCCCGAGAGGAGATAATGAGCAGTTCTTC,CSVPRGPRGDNEQFF
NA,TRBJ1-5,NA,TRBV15,TGTGCCACCAGCACCATTCATGGAGGGCCCCAGCATTTT,CATSTIHGGPQHF
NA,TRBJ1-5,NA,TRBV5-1,TGCGCCAGCAGCTTGGGTTACTCCCAGGAGGGGGGGTATAGCAATCAGCCCCAGCATTTT,CASSLGYSQEGGYSNQPQHF
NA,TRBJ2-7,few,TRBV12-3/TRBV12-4,TGTGCCAGCAGTTTCCCGATAGATGCATCCTCTGCCTACGAGCAGTACTTC,CASSFPIDASSAYEQYF
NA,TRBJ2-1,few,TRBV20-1,TGCAGTGCTAGAGATTGGGGCGCTGAATCCTACAATGAGCAGTTCTTC,CSARDWGAESYNEQFF
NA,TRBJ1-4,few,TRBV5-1,TGCGCCAGCAGCTTGTCTAGGGAGCAAAATGAAAAACTGTTTTTT,CASSLSREQNEKLFF
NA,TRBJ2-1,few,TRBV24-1,TGTGCCACCAGTGACCCCCGGGGAGGAACGGTCAATGAGCAGTTCTTC,CATSDPRGGTVNEQFF
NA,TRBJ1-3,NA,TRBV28,TGTGCCAGCAGTTTGGGAAGGGCACGAGGAAACACCATATATTTT,CASSLGRARGNTIYF
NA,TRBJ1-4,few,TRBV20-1,TGCAGTGCTAGAGACAGCGGCCAGGGAGGTGAAAAACTGTTTTTT,CSARDSGQGGEKLFF
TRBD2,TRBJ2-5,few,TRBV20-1,TGCAGTGCTAGAGATGGGACTAGCCCACAAGAGACCCAGTACTTC,CSARDGTSPQETQYF
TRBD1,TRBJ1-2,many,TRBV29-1,TGCAGCGTGGACGGGACAGCTTATGGCTACACCTTC,CSVDGTAYGYTF
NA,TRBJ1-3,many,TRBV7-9,TGTGCCAGCAGCCAAGGAGGGGGAAACACCATATATTTT,CASSQGGGNTIYF
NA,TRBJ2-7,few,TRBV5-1,TGCGCCAGCAGCTCTACAAACTCCTACGAGCAGTACTTC,CASSSTNSYEQYF
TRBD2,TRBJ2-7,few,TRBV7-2,TGTGCCAGCAGCCGACTAGCGGGAGATATCTACGAGCAGTACTTC,CASSRLAGDIYEQYF